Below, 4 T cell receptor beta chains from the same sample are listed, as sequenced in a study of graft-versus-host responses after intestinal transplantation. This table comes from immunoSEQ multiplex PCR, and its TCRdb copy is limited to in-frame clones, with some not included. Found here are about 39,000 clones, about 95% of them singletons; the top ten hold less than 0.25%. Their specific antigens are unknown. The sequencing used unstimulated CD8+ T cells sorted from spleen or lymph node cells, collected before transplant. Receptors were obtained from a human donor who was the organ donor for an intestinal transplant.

This chain's CDR3 is CASSQVPSRTSGGYEQYF. CDR3 coding DNA: TGTGCCAGCAGCCAAGTACCCTCGAGGACTAGCGGGGGCTACGAGCAGTACTTC. The chain has TRBV4-2 and TRBJ2-5; 13 bases map to TRBD2. The closer fit of TRBJ2-7 to the DNA end suggests the J call may be wrong. Germline assignment: CDR1 LGHNA and CDR2 YNFKEQ. The CDR3 length is 18 residues.

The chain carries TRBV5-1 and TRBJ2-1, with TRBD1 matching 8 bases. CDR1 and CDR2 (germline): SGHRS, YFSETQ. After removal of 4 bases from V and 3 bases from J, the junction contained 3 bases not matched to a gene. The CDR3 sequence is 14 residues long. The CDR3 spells CASSLRGHYNEQFF. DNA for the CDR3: TGCGCCAGCAGCCTCAGGGGGCACTACAATGAGCAGTTCTTC.

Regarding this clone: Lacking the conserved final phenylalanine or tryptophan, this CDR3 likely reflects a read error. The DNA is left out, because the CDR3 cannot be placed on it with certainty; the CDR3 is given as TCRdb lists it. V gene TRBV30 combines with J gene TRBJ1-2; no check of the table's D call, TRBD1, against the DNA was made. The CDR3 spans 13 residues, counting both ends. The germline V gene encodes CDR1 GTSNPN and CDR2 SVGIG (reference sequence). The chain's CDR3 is CAWSVKGTGGCWI.

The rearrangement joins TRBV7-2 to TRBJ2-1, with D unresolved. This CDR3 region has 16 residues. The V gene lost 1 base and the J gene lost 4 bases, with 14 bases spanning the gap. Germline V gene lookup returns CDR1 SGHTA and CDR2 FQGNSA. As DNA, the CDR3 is TGTGCCAGCAGCTTAGGACTCACATATGATTACAATGAGCAGTTCTTC. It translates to CASSLGLTYDYNEQFF.